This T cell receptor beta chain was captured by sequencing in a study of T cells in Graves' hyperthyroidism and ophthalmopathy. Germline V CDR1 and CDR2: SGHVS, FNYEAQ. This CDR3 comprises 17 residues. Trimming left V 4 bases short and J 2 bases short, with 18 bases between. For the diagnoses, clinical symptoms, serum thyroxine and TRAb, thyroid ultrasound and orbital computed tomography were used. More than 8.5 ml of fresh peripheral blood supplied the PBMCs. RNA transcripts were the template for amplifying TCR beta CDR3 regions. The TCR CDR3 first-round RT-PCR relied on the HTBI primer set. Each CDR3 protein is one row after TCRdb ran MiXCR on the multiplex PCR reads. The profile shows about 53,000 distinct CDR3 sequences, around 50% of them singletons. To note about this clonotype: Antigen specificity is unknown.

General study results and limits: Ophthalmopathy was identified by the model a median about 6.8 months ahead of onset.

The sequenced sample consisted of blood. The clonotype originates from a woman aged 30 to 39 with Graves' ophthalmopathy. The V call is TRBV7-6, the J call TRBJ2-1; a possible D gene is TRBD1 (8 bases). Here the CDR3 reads CASSYTTGEGPYNEQFF. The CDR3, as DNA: TGTGCCAGCAGCTACACGACAGGGGAGGGCCCCTACAATGAGCAGTTCTTC.